Presented here are 11 T cell receptor beta chains from one specimen sequenced in a study of T cell repertoires in cytomegalovirus infection. From the reads, TCRdb called clonotypes with MiXCR, one entry per CDR3 protein. Among 700,000 to 850,000 distinct CDR3 sequences, about 33% were seen once, and the ten largest hold around 11%. Their target antigens are unknown. The specimen was cultured CD8+ T cells from PBMCs, collected from culture after CMV antigen stimulation. Receptors originate from a human donor in good health (CMV status not recorded). Some clones in this sample may be carry-over from other donors' samples.

This clonotype was observed a few times. The CDR3 loop is CSVRDSRGAKNIQYF. CDR3 nucleotides: TGCAGCGTCCGGGACTCCCGAGGGGCCAAAAACATTCAGTACTTC. The chain employs TRBV29-1 and TRBJ2-4; weak D call: TRBD2 (6 bases). CDR3 length: 15 amino acids. Deletions cut 6 bases from V and 1 base from J, with 16 bases between. CDR1 SQVTM and CDR2 ANQGSEA come from the germline V gene.

This rearrangement joins TRBV5-1 to TRBJ2-3; possible D gene TRBD2, 5 bases. Germline V gene lookup returns CDR1 SGHRS and CDR2 YFSETQ. V was cut by 4 bases and J by 2 bases, with 14 bases left in between. The CDR3 has 15 residues. CDR3 region: CASSHSERATDTQYF. CDR3 in DNA: TGCGCCAGCAGCCACTCTGAGAGGGCCACAGATACGCAGTATTTT.

This clonotype was detected once. Given a much more abundant clone one base away, this may be a read error. This sequence joins TRBV7-6 and TRBJ2-2; 9 nucleotides match TRBD1. Germline CDR1 is SGHVS and CDR2 is FNYEAQ. This CDR3 comprises 17 residues. CDR3 loop: CASNLAQGQGNTGELFF. The CDR3 DNA follows: TGTGCCAGCAACTTAGCGCAGGGACAGGGGAACACCGGGGAGCTGTTTTTT.

This rearrangement joins TRBV11-1 to TRBJ1-1; D is perhaps TRBD1 (6 bases). The V end lost 1 base, the J end lost 3 bases, and 12 bases lay between the germline ends. CDR1 is SGHAT and CDR2 is FQDESV in the germline V gene (reference sequence). The CDR3 spans 15 residues. The CDR3: CASSLGRRGDTEAFF. DNA of the CDR3: TGTGCCAGCAGCTTAGGTCGCAGGGGTGACACTGAAGCTTTCTTT.

This clonotype appeared a few times. The chain uses TRBV4-1 and TRBJ2-5; 9 bases are a match to TRBD2. Trimming removed 1 base from V and 4 bases from J; junction bases left unmatched: 7. The CDR3 consists of 16 residues. Germline V gene lookup returns CDR1 MGHRA and CDR2 YSYEKL. The CDR3 spells CASSQGLAGEGETQYF. CDR3 DNA sequence: TGCGCCAGCAGCCAAGGGTTAGCGGGGGAAGGAGAGACCCAGTACTTC.

This clonotype was found a few times. V is TRBV14 and J is TRBJ2-5; TRBD2 matches at 7 bases. Germline V gives CDR1 SGHDN, CDR2 FVKESK. Unmatched junction bases numbered 10, after V lost 4 bases and J lost 2 bases. The CDR3 runs 16 residues. CDR3 residues: CASSLLGASGQETQYF. The CDR3 coding sequence is TGTGCCAGCAGCCTCCTCGGGGCTAGCGGACAAGAGACCCAGTACTTC.

The chain joins TRBV20-1 to TRBJ1-1; unclear D gene. Trimming removed 0 bases at V and 2 bases at J, with 16 bases between. The CDR3 runs to 16 residues. CDR1 and CDR2 from the germline V gene are DFQATT and SNEGSKA (reference sequence). CDR3 loop: CSAREGILAENTEAFF. In DNA, the CDR3 is TGCAGTGCTAGAGAGGGGATCCTCGCAGAAAACACTGAAGCTTTCTTT.

The rearrangement uses TRBV6-5 and TRBJ2-7, with a tentative D call TRBD2 (6 bases). V dropped 8 bases and J dropped 3 bases, with 11 bases sitting between them. The CDR3 consists of 12 residues. The germline V gene has CDR1 MNHEY and CDR2 SVGAGI. CDR3 region: CASRRGGYEQYF. The CDR3 bases are TGTGCCAGCCGGCGGGGAGGCTACGAGCAGTACTTC.

V usage is TRBV29-1 and J usage is TRBJ1-2; D is possibly TRBD1 (6 bases). From germline, CDR1 is SQVTM and CDR2 ANQGSEA. V was cut by 6 bases and J by 5 bases, with 16 bases left in between. The CDR3 is 13 amino acids. As DNA, the CDR3 is TGCAGCGTCTATCGGCGACAGGAGTATGGCTACACCTTC. Residues: CSVYRRQEYGYTF.

The V call is TRBV5-4, the J call TRBJ2-1, with 9 bases lining up with TRBD1. The germline V gene encodes CDR1 SGHNT and CDR2 YYREEE (reference sequence). With 4 bases clipped from V and 10 bases from J, the junction kept 3 bases outside the gene matches. The CDR3 sequence is 12 residues long. CDR3 residues: CASSGTGTEQFF. CDR3 nucleotide sequence: TGTGCCAGCAGCGGGACAGGGACCGAGCAGTTCTTC. Complete variable domain (other parts from reference TRBV5-4 and TRBJ2-1): ETGVTQSPTHLIKTRGQQVTLRCSSQSGHNTVSWYQQALGQGPQFIFQYYREEENGRGNFPPRFSGLQFPNYSSELNVNALELDDSALYLCASSGTGTEQFFGPGTRLTVL.

This clonotype was seen a handful of times. The chain uses TRBV19 and TRBJ2-1; perhaps D is TRBD1 or TRBD2 (6 bases each). Trimming took off 6 bases at V and 0 bases at J, with 21 bases between the two ends. The CDR3 has 18 amino acids. The germline gives CDR1 LNHDA, CDR2 SQIVND (reference sequence). CDR3 protein: CASSIPTRGLSSYNEQFF. Written as DNA, the CDR3 is TGTGCCAGTAGCATACCCACCCGGGGGCTAAGCTCCTACAATGAGCAGTTCTTC.